These T cell receptor beta chains were read from a single sample in a study of response to subunit inactivated influenza vaccine. MiXCR was run by TCRdb on the RT-PCR reads, yielding one entry per CDR3 protein. Counted here are some 640,000 distinct CDR3 sequences, roughly 14% occurring once; the ten biggest clones make up approximately 6.5%. Source: PBMCs from blood, taken around two weeks before vaccination. The source is a man aged 45-65 years who received an inactivated influenza vaccine. Each CDR3 is given with its conserved first and last residue. A D gene is named only where the DNA matches it firmly. A row's size may be missing; if present it is once, few, many or a size class.

size	V	J	D	CDR3	DNA
once	TRBV20-1	TRBJ2-7	TRBD1	CSARGQAYEQYF	TGCAGTGCTAGGGGACAGGCCTACGAGCAGTACTTC
.	TRBV7-2	TRBJ1-2	.	CASSFRDHFYGYTF	TGTGCCAGCAGCTTCCGGGACCACTTCTATGGCTACACCTTC
few	TRBV9	TRBJ1-2	.	CASSEGSRKGWGYTF	TGTGCCAGCAGCGAGGGGTCCCGCAAGGGTTGGGGCTACACCTTC
.	TRBV28	TRBJ2-3	.	CATEVAAADTQYF	TGTGCCACCGAAGTAGCAGCGGCAGATACGCAGTATTTT
.	TRBV13	TRBJ2-7	TRBD1	CASRGTGAYEQYF	TGTGCCAGCAGGGGGACAGGGGCCTACGAGCAGTACTTC
few	TRBV28	TRBJ2-2	.	CASSFPWGTGGELFF	TGTGCCAGCAGTTTCCCTTGGGGGACCGGCGGGGAGCTGTTTTTT
few	TRBV12-3/TRBV12-4	TRBJ1-3	.	CASSATPTIYF	TGTGCCAGCAGTGCCACTCCCACCATATATTTT
many	TRBV4-1	TRBJ2-2	TRBD2	CASSHVSGGPNTGELFF	TGCGCCAGCAGCCATGTCAGCGGGGGCCCGAACACCGGGGAGCTGTTTTTT
.	TRBV27	TRBJ2-7	.	CASSFKLGSSYEQYF	TGTGCCAGCAGTTTCAAGCTGGGCAGCTCCTACGAGCAGTACTTC
many	TRBV7-2	TRBJ2-1	.	CASSSVSNEQFF	TGTGCCAGCAGCTCCGTCTCCAATGAGCAGTTCTTC
.	TRBV28	TRBJ1-3	TRBD1	CACSLGQGNTIYF	TGTGCCTGCAGTTTGGGACAGGGAAACACCATATATTTT
few	TRBV5-1	TRBJ2-2	TRBD1	CASSFSTGQSTGELFF	TGCGCCAGCAGCTTTTCGACAGGGCAGAGCACCGGGGAGCTGTTTTTT
.	TRBV6-5	TRBJ2-7	TRBD1	CASSYYTGGEGEQYF	TGTGCCAGCAGTTACTATACAGGGGGCGAGGGCGAGCAGTACTTC
few	TRBV5-6	TRBJ2-1	.	CASSLQGAVNEQFF	TGTGCCAGCAGCTTACAAGGGGCGGTCAATGAGCAGTTCTTC
many	TRBV29-1	TRBJ2-1	.	CSVEGGESYNEQFF	TGCAGCGTTGAGGGGGGAGAGTCCTACAATGAGCAGTTCTTC
.	TRBV4-2	TRBJ2-2	.	CASSLAGTAPSGELFF	TGTGCCAGCAGCCTAGCAGGAACAGCCCCTTCCGGGGAGCTGTTTTTT
few	TRBV12-3/TRBV12-4	TRBJ2-2	TRBD1	CASSPSEQGFREKNTGELFF	TGTGCCAGCAGTCCGTCCGAACAGGGGTTTCGAGAAAAGAACACCGGGGAGCTGTTTTTT
few	TRBV6-1	TRBJ1-6	.	CASSLSGQGRNSPLHF	TGTGCCAGCAGCCTTTCGGGGCAGGGACGGAATTCACCCCTCCACTTT
.	TRBV29-1	TRBJ1-1	.	CSVEIGAPGTEAFF	TGCAGCGTTGAAATAGGGGCTCCCGGTACTGAAGCTTTCTTT
.	TRBV6-1	TRBJ2-7	TRBD2	CASREGLAGDPIYEQYF	TGTGCCAGCAGGGAGGGACTAGCGGGGGACCCTATCTACGAGCAGTACTTC
.	TRBV3-1	TRBJ1-5	.	CASSQDPQANQPQHF	TGTGCCAGCAGCCAAGACCCCCAGGCTAATCAGCCCCAGCATTTT
.	TRBV4-3	TRBJ1-2	.	CASSQDEGLAGYTF	TGCGCCAGCAGCCAAGATGAAGGCCTCGCGGGCTACACCTTC
few	TRBV7-2	TRBJ1-6	.	CASSPTGATLHF	TGTGCCAGCAGTCCGACAGGAGCCACCCTCCACTTT
.	TRBV4-1	TRBJ2-3	.	CASSQWSNPTDTQYF	TGCGCCAGCAGCCAATGGTCCAACCCAACAGATACGCAGTATTTT
few	TRBV7-7	TRBJ1-5	TRBD1	CASSLDRGIGPQHF	TGTGCCAGCAGCTTAGACAGGGGGATAGGGCCCCAGCATTTT
.	TRBV11-2	TRBJ2-1	.	CASSFIRDNEQFF	TGTGCCAGCAGCTTTATTCGAGACAATGAGCAGTTCTTC
.	TRBV2	TRBJ1-2	.	CASVGRLYDYGYTF	TGTGCCAGCGTTGGTAGATTATACGACTATGGCTACACCTTC
.	TRBV10-3	TRBJ1-3	.	CAISESYNPENTIYF	TGTGCCATCAGTGAGTCCTACAATCCAGAAAACACCATATATTTT
.	TRBV19	TRBJ1-5	TRBD1	CASSAYRGRGQPQHF	TGTGCCAGTAGTGCCTACAGGGGGCGCGGACAGCCCCAGCATTTT
.	TRBV2	TRBJ2-6	.	CASSSDRSAGANVLTF	TGTGCCAGCAGTTCCGACAGATCGGCTGGGGCCAACGTCCTGACTTTC
.	TRBV5-6	TRBJ2-7	TRBD2	CASSRAGTSAYEQYF	TGTGCCAGCAGCCGCGCGGGGACTAGCGCGTACGAGCAGTACTTC
many	TRBV28	TRBJ2-1	TRBD2	CASKKSGTQQFF	TGTGCCAGCAAAAAAAGCGGGACTCAGCAGTTCTTC
few	TRBV4-2	TRBJ2-3	.	CASSQGAGTNTDTQYF	TGTGCCAGCAGCCAAGGCGCCGGGACGAACACAGATACGCAGTATTTT
many	TRBV11-2	TRBJ1-5	.	CASSLDRGGPQHF	TGTGCCAGCAGCTTAGATCGGGGTGGGCCCCAGCATTTT
.	TRBV4-3	TRBJ2-1	TRBD2	CASSQDPSGRANEQFF	TGCGCCAGCAGCCAAGATCCCAGCGGGAGGGCCAATGAGCAGTTCTTC
.	TRBV9	TRBJ1-2	TRBD1	CASSVSQGYGYTF	TGTGCCAGCAGCGTCTCACAGGGGTATGGCTACACCTTC
.	TRBV2	TRBJ1-5	.	CASRTLGSGQPQHF	TGTGCCAGCAGGACCTTGGGGTCCGGTCAGCCCCAGCATTTT
.	TRBV30	TRBJ2-3	.	CAWSSTALSSTDTQYF	TGTGCCTGGAGTTCGACAGCACTTTCAAGCACAGATACGCAGTATTTT
.	TRBV3-1	TRBJ2-7	TRBD2	CATTQVLAGVKEQYF	TGTGCCACCACCCAAGTGCTAGCGGGAGTAAAGGAGCAGTACTTC
few	TRBV6-2/TRBV6-3	TRBJ1-4	.	CASAAGDATNEKLFF	TGTGCCAGCGCGGCGGGCGACGCAACTAATGAAAAACTGTTTTTT
few	TRBV5-4	TRBJ2-2	.	CASSLSLELANTGELFF	TGTGCCAGCAGCTTAAGTCTGGAGCTCGCGAACACCGGGGAGCTGTTTTTT
few	TRBV4-1	TRBJ2-4	.	CASSQDADKNIQYF	TGCGCCAGCAGCCAAGATGCGGATAAAAACATTCAGTACTTC
few	TRBV3-1	TRBJ1-2	.	CASSQDAGIYAGYTF	TGTGCCAGCAGCCAAGATGCAGGAATCTATGCGGGCTACACCTTC
few	TRBV7-2	TRBJ2-7	TRBD1	CASSADRVVEQYF	TGTGCCAGCAGTGCGGACAGGGTGGTCGAGCAGTACTTC
few	TRBV7-9	TRBJ2-1	.	CASPSEASNEQFF	TGTGCCAGCCCGTCAGAGGCTAGCAATGAGCAGTTCTTC
.	TRBV12-3/TRBV12-4	TRBJ2-5	.	CASTSPGTSLGFQETQYF	TGTGCCAGCACTTCCCCGGGAACTAGTCTCGGCTTTCAAGAGACCCAGTACTTC
.	TRBV6-2/TRBV6-3	TRBJ2-1	.	CASSSQTGWKFF	TGTGCCAGCAGTAGCCAAACAGGGTGGAAGTTCTTC
few	TRBV12-3/TRBV12-4	TRBJ2-1	TRBD2	CASSRLAGWDEQFF	TGTGCCAGCAGCCGACTAGCGGGGTGGGATGAGCAGTTCTTC
few	TRBV4-1	TRBJ2-7	TRBD2	CASSQATSGGAYEQYF	TGCGCCAGCAGCCAAGCGACTAGCGGGGGGGCATACGAGCAGTACTTC
few	TRBV4-1	TRBJ2-7	.	CASSQDPPPASYEQYF	TGCGCCAGCAGCCAAGATCCCCCTCCTGCGTCCTACGAGCAGTACTTC
.	TRBV5-5	TRBJ2-5	.	CASSWGPGGKHQETQYF	TGTGCCAGCAGCTGGGGCCCGGGGGGCAAACACCAAGAGACCCAGTACTTC
few	TRBV6-1	TRBJ2-1	TRBD2	CASKLKPRTSGGAHNEQFF	TGTGCCAGCAAACTCAAACCCCGGACTAGCGGGGGGGCCCACAATGAGCAGTTCTTC
many	TRBV29-1	TRBJ2-5	TRBD2	CSVGGSGSETQYF	TGCAGCGTTGGGGGTAGCGGGTCGGAGACCCAGTACTTC
.	TRBV10-3	TRBJ2-1	TRBD2	CAIAGGSGYNEQFF	TGTGCCATCGCGGGGGGTAGCGGGTACAATGAGCAGTTCTTC